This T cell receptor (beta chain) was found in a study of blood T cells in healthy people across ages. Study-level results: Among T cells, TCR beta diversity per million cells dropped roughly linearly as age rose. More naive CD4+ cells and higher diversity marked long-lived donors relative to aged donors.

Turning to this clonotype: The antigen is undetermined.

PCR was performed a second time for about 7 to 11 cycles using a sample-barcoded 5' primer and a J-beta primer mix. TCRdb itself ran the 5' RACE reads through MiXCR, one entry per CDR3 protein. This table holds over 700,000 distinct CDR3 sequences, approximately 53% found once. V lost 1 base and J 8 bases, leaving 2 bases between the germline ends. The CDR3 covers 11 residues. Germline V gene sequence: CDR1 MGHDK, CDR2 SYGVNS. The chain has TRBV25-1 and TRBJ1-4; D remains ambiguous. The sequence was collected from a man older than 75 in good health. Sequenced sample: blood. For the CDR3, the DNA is TGTGCCAGCAGTGAATTGGAAAAACTGTTTTTT. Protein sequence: CASSELEKLFF.